A single sample is the source of the 23 T cell receptor beta chains below, sequenced in a study of T cell responses to AZD1222 COVID-19 vaccine. Generated by immunoSEQ multiplex PCR, the TCRdb table keeps only in-frame clones and is missing some. The sample has some 280,000 clones, 90% to 95% seen once; the top ten hold about 0.5%. Sequenced material: peripheral blood, taken 28 days after the second AZD1222 dose. All receptors come from an adult who received the AZD1222 COVID-19 vaccine.

This chain joins TRBV24-1 and TRBJ1-1, with D unresolved. V was cut by 10 bases and J by 0 bases, with 11 bases left in between. This CDR3 is built from 13 residues. Germline V gene lookup returns CDR1 KGHDR and CDR2 SFDVKD. The CDR3 sequence is CATENSLNTEAFF. The DNA for the CDR3 is TGTGCCACAGAAAACAGCCTGAACACTGAAGCTTTCTTT.

This clone occurred a few times. CDR3 nucleotide sequence: TGTGCTTCGCAGGGAAGGGGGAACACTGAAGCTTTCTTT. Translated: CASQGRGNTEAFF. This chain links TRBV2 with TRBJ1-1; maybe TRBD1 (5 bases). Germline V gives CDR1 SNHLY, CDR2 FYNNEI. CDR3 length equals 13 residues.

Here the CDR3 reads CASRDRTGRAIDGYTF. Here the CDR3 DNA reads TGTGCCAGTAGGGACCGGACGGGGCGCGCGATAGATGGCTACACCTTC. The chain recombines TRBV19 with TRBJ1-2; perhaps TRBD1 as D (5 bases). The length of the CDR3 is 16 residues. The V gene's germline CDR1 is LNHDA and CDR2 SQIVND (reference sequence). Trimming cost V 6 bases and J 6 bases, with 23 bases left between them.

About this clone itself: This specimen includes other DNA sequences encoding the same CDR3. This chain links TRBV27 with TRBJ1-3; no definite D call. V gave up 0 bases and J gave up 4 bases, with 4 bases separating them. There are 13 residues in the CDR3. Germline values: CDR1 MNHEY, CDR2 SMNVEV (reference sequence). The CDR3 bases are TGTGCCAGCAGTTTATCGGGGGGAAACACCATATATTTT. Its translation is CASSLSGGNTIYF.

The chain has TRBV7-9 and TRBJ1-2; maybe TRBD1 (6 bases). Germline V lookup: CDR1 SEHNR, CDR2 FQNEAQ (reference sequence). The CDR3 runs 14 residues. V lost 5 bases and J 8 bases, leaving 18 bases between the germline ends. The CDR3 nucleotides are TGTGCCAGCAGCCCAGAGGGGGGGCGTAGAGGCTACACCTTC. It yields the protein CASSPEGGRRGYTF.

This clone has only a few counts. The chain carries TRBV11-2 and TRBJ2-1; D is uncertain. Germline values: CDR1 SGHAT, CDR2 FQNNGV. CDR3 length: 14 residues. Trimming stripped 4 bases from V and 8 bases from J, with 15 bases between. CDR3: CASSWGRSIHEQFF. CDR3 DNA: TGTGCCAGCAGCTGGGGTCGTTCCATCCATGAGCAGTTCTTC.

V and J are TRBV7-8 and TRBJ2-1; no definite D call. CDR1 and CDR2 (germline): SGHVS, FQNEAQ. This CDR3 contains 15 residues. Trimming left V 0 bases short and J 2 bases short, with 8 bases between. The chain's CDR3 is CASSLAAGTYNEQFF. The CDR3, as DNA: TGTGCCAGCAGCTTAGCTGCCGGAACCTACAATGAGCAGTTCTTC.

The CDR3 region is CASSSQGAVNTEAFF. CDR3 sequence (DNA): TGTGCCAGCAGCTCCCAGGGGGCAGTGAACACTGAAGCTTTCTTT. This sequence joins TRBV7-2 and TRBJ1-1, with 8 bases fitting TRBD1. V shed 4 bases, J shed 0 bases, and the junction held 4 bases outside the gene matches. CDR1 and CDR2 (germline): SGHTA, FQGNSA. This CDR3 is built from 15 residues.

This chain links TRBV20-1 with TRBJ1-2; D remains ambiguous. Deletions cut 4 bases from V and 7 bases from J, with 7 bases between. The CDR3 is 10 residues long. The V gene's germline CDR1 is DFQATT and CDR2 SNEGSKA (reference sequence). The CDR3 loop reads CSAKWSGYTF. The CDR3 DNA reads TGCAGTGCTAAATGGTCTGGCTACACCTTC.

This chain uses TRBV7-8 with TRBJ2-7; 9 bases are shared with TRBD1. Germline values: CDR1 SGHVS, CDR2 FQNEAQ. The CDR3 has 16 residues. V gave up 3 bases and J gave up 2 bases; unmatched junction bases: 8. The CDR3 sequence is CASSFTGGPTPYEQYF. The CDR3 region has the DNA TGTGCCAGCAGCTTTACAGGGGGCCCCACCCCCTACGAGCAGTACTTC. Full variable domain (outside the CDR3, taken from reference TRBV7-8 and TRBJ2-7): GAGVSQSPRYKVAKRGQDVALRCDPISGHVSLFWYQQALGQGPEFLTYFQNEAQLDKSGLPSDRFFAERPEGSVSTLKIQRTQQEDSAVYLCASSFTGGPTPYEQYFGPGTRLTVT.

This clone was detected only once. The chain uses TRBV5-1 and TRBJ1-2; tentative D call: TRBD1 (5 bases). Germline V gives CDR1 SGHRS, CDR2 YFSETQ. The germline V and J ends were trimmed by 4 bases and 1 base, with 14 bases remaining between them. This CDR3 is 15 amino acids long. The CDR3 DNA reads as TGCGCCAGCAGCGAGGACAAGCGGGGTAACTATGGCTACACCTTC. It is translated as CASSEDKRGNYGYTF.

Comments on this clone: The sample holds other DNA sequences that translate to the same CDR3. The chain combines TRBV28 with TRBJ1-2, with no clear D. Germline lookup yields CDR1 MDHEN and CDR2 SYDVKM. The CDR3 is made up of 11 amino acids. V lost 6 bases, J lost 2 bases, and 4 bases lay in between. The CDR3 here is CASSPNYGYTF. The CDR3 DNA is TGTGCCAGCAGCCCAAACTATGGCTACACCTTC.

The rearrangement joins TRBV29-1 to TRBJ2-7; the D call may be TRBD1 or TRBD2 (5 bases each). Germline V gene data show CDR1 as SQVTM and CDR2 as ANQGSEA. V was shortened by 4 bases and J by 0 bases, with 13 bases between the two germline ends. There are 14 residues in the CDR3. CDR3 sequence reads: CSVVTRESSYEQYF. DNA for the CDR3: TGCAGCGTTGTGACCAGGGAGAGCTCCTACGAGCAGTACTTC.

The rearrangement links TRBV4-1 to TRBJ2-5; TRBD2 aligns across 8 bases. V was pared by 1 base and J by 0 bases, with 10 bases of the junction left unmatched. This CDR3 spans 18 amino acids. Looked up from germline, CDR1 is MGHRA and CDR2 is YSYEKL. CDR3 region: CASSQVPSGGRYQETQYF. The CDR3 DNA reads TGCGCCAGCAGCCAAGTCCCGAGCGGGGGCCGGTACCAAGAGACCCAGTACTTC.

The J gene is TRBJ2-6, the V gene TRBV19; D is ambiguous. Germline V lookup: CDR1 LNHDA, CDR2 SQIVND (reference sequence). This CDR3 region has 15 residues. Trimming shortened V by 2 bases and J by 2 bases, and 7 bases separated the two germline ends. CDR3 sequence: CASSIPGAGANVLTF. CDR3 sequence (DNA): TGTGCCAGTAGTATACCTGGGGCTGGGGCCAACGTCCTGACTTTC.

V usage is TRBV19 and J usage is TRBJ2-1, with TRBD1 matching 7 bases. CDR3 length: 14 amino acids. Germline CDR1 is LNHDA and CDR2 is SQIVND (reference sequence). The V segment lost 3 bases and the J segment 9 bases; nucleotides outside the gene matches: 8. CDR3 in DNA: TGTGCCAGTAGTATTTTACAGGGGAAGGGTGAGCAGTTCTTC. It is translated as CASSILQGKGEQFF.

The V call is TRBV11-2, the J call TRBJ2-7; D not certain. This CDR3 spans 13 amino acids. V lost 3 bases to trimming and J lost 0 bases, with 6 bases between them. CDR1 is SGHAT and CDR2 is FQNNGV in the germline V gene. Here the CDR3 DNA reads TGTGCCAGCAGCTTGCAGACCTCCTACGAGCAGTACTTC. Its translation: CASSLQTSYEQYF. Filled out from reference TRBV11-2 and TRBJ2-7, the complete variable domain reads EAGVAQSPRYKIIEKRQSVAFWCNPISGHATLYWYQQILGQGPKLLIQFQNNGVVDDSQLPKDRFSAERLKGVDSTLKIQPAKLEDSAVYLCASSLQTSYEQYFGPGTRLTVT.

J is TRBJ2-3 and V is TRBV18; D possibly corresponds to TRBD1 (5 bases). In germline, CDR1 is KGHSH, CDR2 LQKENI. CDR3 length: 15 amino acids. V lost 0 bases and J 1 base, leaving 8 bases between the germline ends. Here the CDR3 DNA reads TGTGCCAGCTCACCACCGTTGACAGGCACAGATACGCAGTATTTT. It yields the protein CASSPPLTGTDTQYF.

A note on this clone: Other DNA sequences in this sample translate to the same CDR3. This chain connects TRBV18 to TRBJ1-1; D gene unclear. V was shortened by 4 bases and J by 0 bases, with 6 bases between the two germline ends. The CDR3 covers 13 residues. CDR1 is KGHSH and CDR2 is LQKENI in the germline V gene. The CDR3 sequence is CASSLGMNTEAFF. Here the CDR3 DNA reads TGTGCCAGCTCACTAGGGATGAACACTGAAGCTTTCTTT. The entire variable domain, with the rest obtained from reference TRBV18 and TRBJ1-1, is as follows: NAGVMQNPRHLVRRRGQEARLRCSPMKGHSHVYWYRQLPEEGLKFMVYLQKENIIDESGMPKERFSAEFPKEGPSILRIQQVVRGDSAAYFCASSLGMNTEAFFGQGTRLTVV.

The chain carries TRBV7-3 and TRBJ2-3; the D gene could be TRBD1 or TRBD2 (6 bases each). Germline CDR1 SGHTA, CDR2 FQGTGA. V was cut by 5 bases and J by 2 bases, with 11 bases left in between. This CDR3 region has 14 residues. The CDR3 spells CASSDGGHTDTQYF. Written as DNA, the CDR3 is TGTGCCAGCAGCGACGGGGGCCACACAGATACGCAGTATTTT.

The chain joins TRBV3-1 (or the pseudogene TRBV3-2) to TRBJ1-3, with 8 bases fitting TRBD1. The CDR3 totals 17 residues. V shed 1 base, J shed 4 bases, and the junction held 9 bases outside the gene matches. Germline V gene lookup returns CDR1 LGHDT and CDR2 YNNKEL (reference sequence). The CDR3 DNA reads TGTGCCAGCAGCCAAGCCCGGACAGGGTTATCCGGAAACACCATATATTTT. It yields the protein CASSQARTGLSGNTIYF.

The chain carries TRBV28 and TRBJ1-2, with no clear D. CDR3 length: 15 amino acids. V lost 2 bases, J lost 2 bases, and 12 bases lay in between. The V gene's germline CDR1 is MDHEN and CDR2 SYDVKM. For the CDR3, the DNA is TGTGCCAGCAGTTTAAGTCTGGGTTCCAACTATGGCTACACCTTC. This codes for CASSLSLGSNYGYTF.

This clone was seen more than once but under ten times. V and J are TRBV5-1 and TRBJ1-6; unclear D gene. The V and J ends lost 0 bases and 8 bases respectively, with 9 bases between them. Germline assignment: CDR1 SGHRS and CDR2 YFSETQ. The CDR3 length is 14 residues. CDR3 region: CASSLVGEDSPLHF. The CDR3 bases are TGCGCCAGCAGCTTGGTCGGGGAGGATTCACCCCTCCACTTT.